The T cell receptor (beta chain) described here comes from a study of cytomegalovirus exposure and HLA in healthy donors. Trimming cost V 6 bases and J 3 bases, with 18 bases left between them. There are 15 residues in the CDR3. CDR1 and CDR2 (germline): SNHLY, FYNNEI. PCR amplification relied on 60 Vbeta primers (plus 13 Jbeta primers). Sequencing used immunoSEQ multiplex PCR; TCRdb keeps in-frame clones, though not all of them. Among about 70,000 clones listed, 85% to 90% were seen once. The chain couples TRBV2 to TRBJ2-7; perhaps TRBD2 as D (5 bases). The receptor was isolated from a woman aged 25 to 39 in good health and CMV-seropositive. Sequencing was carried out using PBMCs. The CDR3 DNA sequence: TGTGCCAGCAGAGCAACTAGGCTCCTTTACTACGAGCAGTACTTC. It codes for CASRATRLLYYEQYF. Full variable domain (rest looked up from reference TRBV2 and TRBJ2-7): EPEVTQTPSHQVTQMGQEVILRCVPISNHLYFYWYRQILGQKVEFLVSFYNNEISEKSEIFDDQFSVERPDGSNFTLKIRSTKLEDSAMYFCASRATRLLYYEQYFGPGTRLTVT.